This T cell receptor beta chain was sequenced during a study of control samples from healthy donors and cancer patients. The CDR3 has 14 residues. Germline assignment: CDR1 SQVTM and CDR2 ANQGSEA. Deletions cut 5 bases from V and 7 bases from J, with 20 bases between. Assay used: immunoSEQ multiplex PCR; TCRdb lists only in-frame clones, some missing. The table records about 89,000 clones, about 89% of them present only once. The chain has TRBV29-1 and TRBJ1-2, with a tentative D call TRBD1 (6 bases). The clonotype was recovered from a man younger than 45 in good health. The sample consisted of blood. CDR3 residues: CSVPLRGGEVGYTF. CDR3 bases: TGCAGCGTTCCTCTTAGGGGGGGAGAGGTTGGCTACACCTTC.